Listed below are T cell receptor beta chains from one sample, sequenced in a study of CXCR3 chemokines and chemotherapy response in bladder cancer. Each CDR3 protein is one row after TCRdb ran MiXCR on the PCR reads. The sample comprises about 8,100 distinct CDR3 sequences, roughly 12% of which are singletons, and 16% rests with the top ten. Sample acquisition took place from a patient whose treatment included neoadjuvant chemotherapy. All receptors come from a human donor with bladder cancer that responded to neoadjuvant chemotherapy. CDR3s include the opening cysteine and the closing phenylalanine or tryptophan. The D gene is left open where the match is weak. Size tells how often a clone was seen (once, few, many) or the class of an expanded clone, and some rows leave it out.

size,J,length,D,V,CDR3,DNA
many,TRBJ1-1,13,-,TRBV15,CATSGGGRTEAFF,TGTGCCACCAGCGGAGGGGGACGGACTGAAGCTTTCTTT
many,TRBJ1-1,16,-,TRBV12-3/TRBV12-4,CASSLRGPVMNTEAFF,TGTGCCAGCAGCCTTAGAGGGCCGGTAATGAACACTGAAGCTTTCTTT
many,TRBJ1-1,16,-,TRBV15,CATSSFEGVMNTEAFF,TGTGCCACCAGCAGTTTTGAGGGGGTAATGAACACTGAAGCTTTCTTT
many,TRBJ2-2,14,-,TRBV7-3,CASSPFPGTGELFF,TGTGCCAGCAGCCCCTTCCCGGGCACCGGGGAGCTGTTTTTT
many,TRBJ1-6,13,-,TRBV6-5,CASTSGYYSPLHF,TGTGCCAGCACTTCGGGTTATTATTCACCCCTCCACTTT
medium-sized,TRBJ1-5,14,-,TRBV6-2/TRBV6-3,CASSYSIFGQPQHF,TGTGCCAGCAGTTACTCGATTTTCGGTCAGCCCCAGCATTTT
many,TRBJ2-4,16,TRBD2,TRBV15,CATSRDLGGAKNIQYF,TGTGCCACCAGCAGAGATCTGGGGGGGGCCAAAAACATTCAGTACTTC
few,TRBJ2-2,15,-,TRBV12-3/TRBV12-4,CASSFSAVNTGELFF,TGTGCCAGCAGTTTTAGTGCCGTGAACACCGGGGAGCTGTTTTTT
many,TRBJ2-7,12,-,TRBV6-2/TRBV6-3,CASSLTPYEQYF,TGTGCCAGCAGTCTAACCCCCTACGAGCAGTACTTC
many,TRBJ2-7,13,-,TRBV18,CASSPQAAYEQYF,TGTGCCAGCTCACCACAGGCGGCCTACGAGCAGTACTTC
many,TRBJ2-4,14,-,TRBV5-6,CASSFPFSRNIQYF,TGTGCCAGCAGCTTCCCCTTTTCCAGGAACATTCAGTACTTC
once,TRBJ1-6,15,TRBD1,TRBV20-1,CSAIISTGTDSPLHF,TGCAGTGCTATTATTTCGACAGGGACGGATTCACCCCTCCACTTT
medium-sized,TRBJ2-3,14,-,TRBV6-2/TRBV6-3,CASSYWASTDTQYF,TGTGCCAGCAGTTATTGGGCGAGCACAGATACGCAGTATTTT
many,TRBJ1-4,14,-,TRBV7-2,CASSPDRRGEKLFF,TGTGCCAGCAGTCCTGACAGGAGAGGTGAAAAACTGTTTTTT
many,TRBJ2-5,15,TRBD1,TRBV10-3,CAISSLDRGGETQYF,TGTGCCATCAGCTCCCTGGACAGGGGGGGAGAGACCCAGTACTTC
many,TRBJ2-1,16,TRBD2,TRBV5-6,CASSLPQLASYNEQFF,TGTGCCAGCAGCTTGCCGCAACTAGCGAGCTACAATGAGCAGTTCTTC
-,TRBJ1-3,18,-,TRBV25-1,CASSEYEGQGLSGNTIYF,TGTGCCAGCAGTGAATATGAAGGTCAGGGCCTCTCTGGAAACACCATATATTTT
medium-sized,TRBJ1-3,17,-,TRBV6-5,CASSLRGGTRSGNTIYF,TGTGCCAGCAGCCTCCGTGGGGGCACACGCTCTGGAAACACCATATATTTT
medium-sized,TRBJ2-1,12,-,TRBV29-1,CSVEEGRTEQFF,TGCAGCGTTGAAGAAGGCAGGACTGAGCAGTTCTTC